Listed below are T cell receptor beta chains from one sample, sequenced in a study of T cell responses to AZD1222 COVID-19 vaccine. TCRdb's table, derived via immunoSEQ multiplex PCR, lists solely in-frame clones and lacks some. The table has 65,000 to 75,000 clones, around 84% seen once; the top ten hold less than 25%. The sequenced sample was peripheral blood, obtained on day 0 of AZD1222 vaccination. These receptors came from an adult in good health. Each CDR3 is given with its conserved first and last residue. The D gene is left open where the match is weak. Only some rows state a clone size, as once, few, many or a class for expanded clones.

TRBV3-1/TRBV3-2	TRBD1	once	TRBJ1-1	CASSYGQGWDTEAFF	TGTGCCAGCAGCTATGGACAGGGTTGGGACACTGAAGCTTTCTTT
TRBV18	TRBD2	.	TRBJ2-3	CASSPRSGGTDTQYF	TGTGCCAGCTCACCTAGGAGCGGGGGCACAGATACGCAGTATTTT
TRBV6-5	.	.	TRBJ1-1	CASSYRRGPGTEAFF	TGTGCCAGCAGTTACCGTAGGGGACCGGGGACTGAAGCTTTCTTT
TRBV5-3	.	.	TRBJ2-3	CARSLRATLEGFTDTQYF	TGTGCCAGAAGCTTGCGGGCCACTCTTGAAGGGTTCACAGATACGCAGTATTTT
TRBV7-8	TRBD1	.	TRBJ1-4	CASSHPTGGIEKLFF	TGTGCCAGCAGCCACCCGACAGGGGGAATTGAAAAACTGTTTTTT
TRBV6-1	.	.	TRBJ1-4	CASSELPLREKLFF	TGTGCCAGCAGTGAGTTACCCCTTCGGGAAAAACTGTTTTTT
TRBV28	.	.	TRBJ1-5	CASNAGQINQPQHF	TGTGCCAGCAACGCCGGACAGATCAATCAGCCCCAGCATTTT
TRBV28	TRBD2	.	TRBJ2-7	CASSPGLSYEQYF	TGTGCCAGCAGCCCGGGACTATCCTACGAGCAGTACTTC
TRBV18	.	.	TRBJ1-4	CASSPSATNEKLFF	TGTGCCAGCTCACCATCTGCAACTAATGAAAAACTGTTTTTT
TRBV5-6	.	.	TRBJ2-5	CASSLAYGPGGSSQYF	TGTGCCAGCAGCTTGGCCTACGGGCCAGGCGGTTCGTCCCAGTACTTC
TRBV9	.	.	TRBJ2-1	CASSIRISNEQFF	TGTGCCAGCAGCATTAGGATCAGCAATGAGCAGTTCTTC
TRBV18	.	.	TRBJ2-7	CASSPPTGNEQYF	TGTGCCAGCTCACCACCGACAGGAAACGAGCAGTACTTC
TRBV6-4	.	.	TRBJ1-6	CASSDGGVGNSPLHF	TGTGCCAGCAGTGACGGGGGGGTAGGTAATTCACCCCTCCACTTT
TRBV5-4	.	.	TRBJ2-4	CASSYGKNIQYF	TGTGCCAGCAGCTATGGGAAAAACATTCAGTACTTC
TRBV28	TRBD1	.	TRBJ1-2	CASSPGQRTNYGYTF	TGTGCCAGCAGTCCGGGACAGAGAACTAACTATGGCTACACCTTC
TRBV4-1	.	.	TRBJ2-7	CASSQDPGSSYEQYF	TGCGCCAGCAGCCAAGATCCCGGTAGCTCCTACGAGCAGTACTTC
TRBV27	TRBD1	.	TRBJ1-1	CASSLSGGLNTEAFF	TGTGCCAGCAGTTTATCAGGGGGCCTGAACACTGAAGCTTTCTTT
TRBV4-3	.	once	TRBJ2-7	CASSQDLLPYEQYF	TGCGCCAGCAGCCAAGATCTACTCCCATACGAGCAGTACTTC
TRBV11-2	TRBD1	.	TRBJ2-7	CASSRDRAYEQYF	TGTGCCAGCAGCCGCGACAGGGCCTACGAGCAGTACTTC
TRBV18	.	.	TRBJ1-2	CASSPDGRYGYTF	TGTGCCAGCTCCCCTGACGGGAGATATGGCTACACCTTC
TRBV28	.	.	TRBJ1-2	CASKVPATYGYTF	TGTGCCAGCAAGGTCCCTGCAACTTATGGCTACACCTTC
TRBV7-2	TRBD1	.	TRBJ1-2	CASSFLTGTGFYGYTF	TGTGCCAGCAGCTTCCTCACCGGGACAGGTTTCTATGGCTACACCTTC
TRBV7-3	.	.	TRBJ1-1	CASSLGGPEAFF	TGTGCCAGCAGCTTAGGGGGTCCTGAAGCTTTCTTT
TRBV7-8	TRBD1	.	TRBJ1-4	CASSIQGAWEKLFF	TGTGCCAGCAGCATACAGGGGGCTTGGGAAAAACTGTTTTTT
TRBV30	.	.	TRBJ1-1	CASDLNRRAFF	TGTGCCTCGGACCTAAATCGGAGAGCTTTCTTT
TRBV19	TRBD1	.	TRBJ1-1	CASSFRQGITEAFF	TGTGCCAGTAGCTTTAGACAGGGCATCACTGAAGCTTTCTTT
TRBV9	.	.	TRBJ1-4	CASSTRPNEKLFF	TGTGCCAGCAGCACAAGACCAAATGAAAAACTGTTTTTT
TRBV5-1	.	.	TRBJ1-1	CASSRFEAGLNTEAFF	TGCGCCAGCAGCCGATTCGAGGCAGGGCTGAACACTGAAGCTTTCTTT
TRBV29-1	.	once	TRBJ1-5	CSAGRDTNQPQHF	TGCAGCGCCGGACGGGACACCAATCAGCCCCAGCATTTT
TRBV10-3	TRBD1	.	TRBJ1-2	CAISESGQGARGYTF	TGTGCCATCAGTGAGTCAGGGCAGGGGGCGCGAGGCTACACCTTC
TRBV6-5	.	.	TRBJ2-5	CASSSLGETQYF	TGTGCCAGCAGTTCCCTAGGGGAGACCCAGTACTTC
TRBV12-3/TRBV12-4	TRBD1	.	TRBJ1-2	CASSTGAGYTF	TGTGCCAGCAGCACAGGGGCTGGCTACACCTTC
TRBV12-3/TRBV12-4	.	once	TRBJ1-2	CASSFRAEGYTF	TGTGCCAGCAGTTTCAGGGCGGAAGGCTACACCTTC